The sample holds a few counts of the clone carrying this TCR beta chain. Its antigen is currently unknown. This specimen belongs to a study of beta chain features in type 1 diabetes. Study summary: What patients shared with healthy donors was a similar profile of age, gender and cell yields.

The germline V and J ends were trimmed by 1 base and 5 bases, with 7 bases remaining between them. CDR3 length: 13 amino acids. Germline lookup yields CDR1 SGHRS and CDR2 YFSETQ. Broader study findings: Patients' naive, central memory and regulatory TCRB repertoires appeared more alike than those of healthy donors.

cDNA synthesis used the whole RNA isolate, giving expressed TCRB sequences. The data were produced by immunoSEQ multiplex PCR, yet TCRdb's version contains in-frame clones alone and is incomplete. The repertoire consists of around 150,000 clones, with roughly 8% occurring once and the leading ten covering nearly 0.65%. This clonotype was obtained from a man younger than 35 in good health. V usage is TRBV5-1 and J usage is TRBJ2-1; D might be TRBD2 (5 bases). Sequenced material: central memory CD4+ T cells from blood. The CDR3 sequence is CASSLRGNNEQFF. The DNA of the CDR3 is TGCGCCAGCAGCTTGCGAGGGAACAATGAGCAGTTCTTC.